This TCR beta chain was found in a study of CD8 T cells in ankylosing spondylitis (TCRdb year 2017). Concerning the study at large: T cell receptor beta repertoires were profiled in healthy donors and ankylosing spondylitis patients so that disease-linked TCR variants could be found. The full study cohort comprised about 24 ankylosing spondylitis patients and over a hundred healthy donors. Peripheral blood was sampled, and synovial fluid was also collected from ankylosing spondylitis patients.

Sequencing was performed on an Illumina HiSeq 2500. TCR beta libraries were prepared by quantitative 5'-RACE with molecular barcodes. In the source study's methods: A new computational method, built on a probabilistic model of VDJ rearrangement, was used to identify disease-linked TCR variants. TCRdb reran the public reads through fastp at Q25 and MiXCR, keeping productive beta chains. Merged by CDR3 protein, the rows form single entries marked with the most common genes and DNA. The V and J calls here are based on TCRdb, not the publication. The sample table shows about 480,000 distinct CDR3 sequences, and about a sixth are seen once. Of the sample, around 0.92% is held by the ten largest clones. The paper's findings and limits, for the study overall: The disease-linked clones showed a CD8+ phenotype and occurred at relatively low frequencies in peripheral blood. Some TCR beta motif variants had previously been reported in synovial fluid and blood of reactive arthritis patients, which suggested common disease-initiation mechanisms. Blood from ankylosing spondylitis patients appeared to be characterized by a TCR beta motif composed of under ten highly homologous amino acid variants. According to the report, matched synovial fluid samples from ankylosing spondylitis patients were significantly enriched for the disease-linked clones.

Unmatched junction bases come to 11, with V trimmed by 5 bases and J by 4 bases. The cysteine opens and the phenylalanine closes a CDR3 of 16 amino acids. Just the 48-base CDR3 DNA is kept, in frame starting at base 1. CDR1 and CDR2 were assigned from the germline V gene as SGHRS and YFSETQ. On this clonotype itself: The antigen this receptor binds is unknown. No base-level quality is on record; no much larger clone is a single base apart.

The V and J segments used are TRBV5-1 and TRBJ2-3; TRBD2 aligns with 9 central bases. The receptor was derived from a male donor with ankylosing spondylitis. Source material: blood, either unsorted or a sorted T cell fraction (not recorded which). The DNA sequence follows: TGCGCCAGCAGACTTTTACTAGCGGGCAATTCAGATACGCAGTATTTT. Its protein reads: CASRLLLAGNSDTQYF.